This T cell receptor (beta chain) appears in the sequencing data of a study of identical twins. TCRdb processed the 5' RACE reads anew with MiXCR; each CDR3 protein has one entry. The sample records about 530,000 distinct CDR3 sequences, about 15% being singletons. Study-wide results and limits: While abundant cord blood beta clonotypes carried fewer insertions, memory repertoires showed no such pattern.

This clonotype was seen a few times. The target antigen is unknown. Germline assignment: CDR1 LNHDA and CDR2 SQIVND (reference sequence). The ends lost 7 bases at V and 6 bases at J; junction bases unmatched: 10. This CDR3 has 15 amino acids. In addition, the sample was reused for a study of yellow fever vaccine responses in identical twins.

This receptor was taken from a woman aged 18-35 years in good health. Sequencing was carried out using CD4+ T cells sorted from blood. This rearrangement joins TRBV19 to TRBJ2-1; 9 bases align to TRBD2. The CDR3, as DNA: TGTGCCAGTACCATAGGACTAGCGCGAGGCAATGAGCAGTTCTTC. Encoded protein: CASTIGLARGNEQFF. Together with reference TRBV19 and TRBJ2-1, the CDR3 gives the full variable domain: DGGITQSPKYLFRKEGQNVTLSCEQNLNHDAMYWYRQDPGQGLRLIYYSQIVNDFQKGDIAEGYSVSREKKESFPLTVTSAQKNPTAFYLCASTIGLARGNEQFFGPGTRLTVL.